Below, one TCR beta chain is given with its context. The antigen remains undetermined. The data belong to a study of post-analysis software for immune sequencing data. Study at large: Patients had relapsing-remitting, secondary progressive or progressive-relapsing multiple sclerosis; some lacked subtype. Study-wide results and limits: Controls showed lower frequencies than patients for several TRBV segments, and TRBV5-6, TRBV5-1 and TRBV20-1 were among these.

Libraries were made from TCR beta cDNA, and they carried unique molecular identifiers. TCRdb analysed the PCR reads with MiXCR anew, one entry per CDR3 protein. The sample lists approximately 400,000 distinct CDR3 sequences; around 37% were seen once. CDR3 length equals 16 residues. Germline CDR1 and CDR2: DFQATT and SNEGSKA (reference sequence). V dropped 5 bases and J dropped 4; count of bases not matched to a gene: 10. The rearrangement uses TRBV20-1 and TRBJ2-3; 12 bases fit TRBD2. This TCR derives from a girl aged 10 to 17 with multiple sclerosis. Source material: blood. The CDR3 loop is CSAPGLAGTRPDTQYF. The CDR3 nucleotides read TGCAGTGCTCCCGGACTAGCGGGGACAAGACCAGATACGCAGTATTTT.